The clone carrying this T cell receptor delta chain has more than one count but fewer than ten. One end of the junction is discordant with germline, which a read error may explain. The sample carries other DNA sequences with the same CDR3. The CDR3 length is 23 residues. Germline V gene data show CDR1 as GEAIGNYY and CDR2 as EKD. The sample belongs to a study of gamma-delta T cells after stem cell transplantation. TCRdb processed the RT-PCR reads again with the CATT caller. The sample lists roughly 14,000 delta-chain clones; less than 10% were seen once. The V gene is TRDV2, the J gene TRDJ3; TRDD3 agrees at 7 bases. The source material was gamma-delta T cells. This receptor was obtained from a human donor. It is not recorded whose cells these are; they may come from a transplant donor. The CDR3 region is CACDTAPTGVPNLSYWATRQMFF. In nucleotides, the CDR3 is TGTGCCTGTGACACCGCGCCTACTGGGGTCCCCAACCTAAGCTACTGGGCCACCCGACAGATGTTCTTC.